This entry concerns a single TCR beta chain. The method was immunoSEQ multiplex PCR; TCRdb's version includes in-frame clones alone and lacks a portion of them. Among 150,000 or so clones listed, roughly 93% were seen once. This sample is part of a study of control samples from healthy donors and cancer patients. The CDR3 runs 15 residues. CDR1 is MNHEY, CDR2 SVGAGI, per germline. Trimming removed 8 bases from V and 5 bases from J; junction bases left unmatched: 12. The sample consisted of blood. The chain has TRBV6-5 and TRBJ2-7, with TRBD2 identical over 10 bases. The receptor was derived from a man aged 18-30 years in good health. The CDR3 DNA follows: TGTGCCAGCTTTCAGCGGGGGGGCGCTCCGAACGAGCAGTACTTC. It is translated as CASFQRGGAPNEQYF.